The 31 T cell receptor beta chains below all came from one sample that was sequenced in a study of T cell repertoires in cytomegalovirus infection. These receptors lack a known antigen. TCRdb ran MiXCR on the reads and lists one entry per CDR3 protein. The sample includes about 570,000 distinct CDR3 sequences, around two fifths of them seen just once. The sample in question was cultured PBMCs, obtained from culture after CMV antigen stimulation. These TCRs come from a human donor in good health (CMV status not recorded). Some clones in this sample may be carry-over from other donors' samples.

The chain links TRBV4-1 to TRBJ2-1; D remains unclear. The CDR3 contains 16 residues. Germline CDR1 reads MGHRA; CDR2 reads YSYEKL. Trimming took 0 bases from V and 0 from J, leaving 9 bases between them. CDR3 loop: CASSQDRTDSYNEQFF. The CDR3 bases are TGCGCCAGCAGCCAAGATCGTACGGACTCCTACAATGAGCAGTTCTTC.

This clonotype turned up a few times. The rearrangement uses TRBV5-5 and TRBJ2-3; D is unclear. V was cut by 2 bases and J by 1 base, with 11 bases left in between. The length of the CDR3 is 15 residues. Germline assignment: CDR1 SGHKS and CDR2 YYEKEE (reference sequence). CDR3 protein: CASSLWTIGTDTQYF. CDR3 nucleotides: TGTGCCAGCAGCTTATGGACGATAGGCACAGATACGCAGTATTTT.

This CDR3 reads CASSMGQGFYNEQFF. The DNA for the CDR3 is TGTGCCAGCAGCATGGGACAGGGGTTCTACAATGAGCAGTTCTTC. The genes are TRBV7-2 and TRBJ2-1; TRBD1 aligns across 10 bases. With 5 bases clipped from V and 3 bases from J, the junction kept 4 bases outside the gene matches. The CDR3 totals 15 residues. Germline lookup yields CDR1 SGHTA and CDR2 FQGNSA.

This clonotype has a handful of counts. This chain links TRBV5-5 with TRBJ1-1; D is unclear. V was clipped by 4 bases and J by 7 bases, with 11 bases between them. Germline V gene lookup returns CDR1 SGHKS and CDR2 YYEKEE (reference sequence). The CDR3 sequence is 12 residues long. The CDR3: CASSPLRSEAFF. Here the CDR3 DNA reads TGTGCCAGCAGCCCCCTTCGGAGTGAAGCTTTCTTT.

The rearrangement links TRBV10-3 to TRBJ1-2; unclear D gene. The CDR3 extends over 12 amino acids. Germline V CDR1 and CDR2: ENHRY, SYGVKD. Between the trimmed V and J ends, which lost 9 bases and 1 base, there was a span of 9 bases. In nucleotides, the CDR3 is TGTGCCATTCCGAATCTTAACTATGGCTACACCTTC. Translating gives CAIPNLNYGYTF.

This clonotype was detected a few times. The chain links TRBV5-3 to TRBJ2-2; no clear D gene. TRBV5-3 falls under the ORF class, with uncertain function. Trimming took off 8 bases at V and 3 bases at J, with 20 bases between the two ends. This CDR3 is 16 amino acids long. The CDR3 region is CASSPEARPDTGELFF. In DNA form, the CDR3 reads TGTGCCAGCAGCCCAGAAGCGAGGCCGGACACCGGGGAGCTGTTTTTT.

V usage is TRBV20-1 and J usage is TRBJ2-7; no clear D. The germline CDR1 and CDR2 sequences are DFQATT and SNEGSKA (reference sequence). The CDR3 length is 13 residues. The V end was cut by 6 bases, the J end by 7 bases, with 19 bases between. The chain's CDR3 is CSALDQPTSEQYF. As DNA, the CDR3 is TGCAGTGCGCTGGACCAGCCCACCTCAGAGCAGTACTTC.

This clonotype was seen only a few times. This rearrangement joins TRBV6-6 to TRBJ2-3, with D possibly being TRBD2 (5 bases). Trimming took 6 bases from V and 2 from J, leaving 9 bases between them. This CDR3 spans 13 amino acids. CDR1 is MNHNY and CDR2 is SVGAGI in the germline V gene (reference sequence). The CDR3 nucleotides read TGTGCCAGCAGAGGAGCGGACACAGATACGCAGTATTTT. The encoded protein is CASRGADTDTQYF.

CDR3 protein: CASSILGTGNTIYF. DNA for the CDR3: TGTGCCAGTAGTATTCTCGGGACCGGAAACACCATATATTTT. This chain uses TRBV19 with TRBJ1-3, with TRBD1 as a possible D gene (5 bases). This CDR3 comprises 14 residues. The V end lost 3 bases, the J end lost 4 bases, and 10 bases lay between the germline ends. Germline values: CDR1 LNHDA, CDR2 SQIVND (reference sequence).

The table lists this clonotype with a few counts. The rearrangement joins TRBV7-2 to TRBJ1-5, with D perhaps matching TRBD1 (5 bases). This CDR3 spans 15 amino acids. The germline CDR1 and CDR2 sequences are SGHTA and FQGNSA. The V and J ends lost 4 bases and 2 bases respectively, with 12 bases between them. The DNA for the CDR3 is TGTGCCAGCAGCTCCTGGTGGGGGGGCAATCAGCCCCAGCATTTT. Its translation: CASSSWWGGNQPQHF.

J is TRBJ1-1 and V is TRBV4-2; weak D call: TRBD1 (5 bases). The CDR3 runs 18 residues. Germline V gene sequence: CDR1 LGHNA, CDR2 YNFKEQ. The V end lost 0 bases, the J end lost 1 base, and 18 bases lay between the germline ends. Here the CDR3 DNA reads TGTGCCAGCAGCCAAGAGGCAGTACTACAGGTAGCGAACACTGAAGCTTTCTTT. Amino acids: CASSQEAVLQVANTEAFF.

The chain has TRBV7-2 and TRBJ2-5; D tentatively fits TRBD1 or TRBD2 (6 bases each). Germline assignment: CDR1 SGHTA and CDR2 FQGNSA. The CDR3 spans 15 residues. The ends were cut back, 0 bases at V and 3 bases at J, with 11 bases in the middle. The CDR3: CASSLAGGHEETQYF. The CDR3 DNA sequence: TGTGCCAGCAGCTTAGCGGGGGGCCATGAAGAGACCCAGTACTTC. Looking up the rest from reference TRBV7-2 and TRBJ2-5 gives the full variable domain: GAGVSQSPSNKVTEKGKDVELRCDPISGHTALYWYRQSLGQGLEFLIYFQGNSAPDKSGLPSDRFSAERTGGSVSTLTIQRTQQEDSAVYLCASSLAGGHEETQYFGPGTRLLVL.

The chain employs TRBV4-1 and TRBJ2-1; D is perhaps TRBD2 (6 bases). The CDR3 sequence is 13 residues long. Germline-derived CDR1 and CDR2 are MGHRA and YSYEKL. Trimming removed 5 bases at V and 4 bases at J, with 9 bases between. DNA of the CDR3: TGCGCCAGCAGCTACGGGAGATACAATGAGCAGTTCTTC. Protein: CASSYGRYNEQFF.

V gene TRBV4-2 combines with J gene TRBJ2-2; 9 bases align to TRBD2. This CDR3 has 16 amino acids. J lost 7 bases, V lost 0 bases, and 6 bases had no gene match. Germline V gives CDR1 LGHNA, CDR2 YNFKEQ. The CDR3 is CASSQELAGGGGELFF. CDR3 coding DNA: TGTGCCAGCAGCCAAGAGCTGGCGGGGGGGGGCGGGGAGCTGTTTTTT.

This clonotype was detected a few times. The V gene is TRBV7-2, the J gene TRBJ1-1, with D possibly being TRBD1 (5 bases). Trimming pared 5 bases from V and 0 bases from J, leaving 13 bases between. The CDR3 has 15 residues. Per the germline V gene, CDR1 is SGHTA and CDR2 is FQGNSA. The CDR3 is CASSPRDGLNTEAFF. CDR3 sequence (DNA): TGTGCCAGCAGCCCACGGGACGGATTGAACACTGAAGCTTTCTTT.

This clonotype was counted only a few times. This chain connects TRBV18 to TRBJ2-2; possibly TRBD1 or TRBD2 for D (5 bases each). The CDR3 extends over 14 amino acids. Germline CDR1 KGHSH, CDR2 LQKENI. V gave up 6 bases and J gave up 3 bases, with 11 bases separating them. The CDR3 DNA reads as TGTGCCAGCTCTATGGGGGTGCACACCGGGGAGCTGTTTTTT. Encoded protein: CASSMGVHTGELFF.

This clonotype was observed a few times. The V call is TRBV7-2, the J call TRBJ1-1; a possible D gene is TRBD1 (5 bases). With 4 bases removed from V and 3 bases from J, the gap between germline ends came to 15 bases. Germline lookup yields CDR1 SGHTA and CDR2 FQGNSA. CDR3 length: 15 residues. The CDR3 coding sequence is TGTGCCAGCAGCTCGCTAGGGCAGGGCTACACTGAAGCTTTCTTT. Translating gives CASSSLGQGYTEAFF. Full variable domain (rest looked up from reference TRBV7-2 and TRBJ1-1): GAGVSQSPSNKVTEKGKDVELRCDPISGHTALYWYRQSLGQGLEFLIYFQGNSAPDKSGLPSDRFSAERTGGSVSTLTIQRTQQEDSAVYLCASSSLGQGYTEAFFGQGTRLTVV.

The chain is built from TRBV10-3 and TRBJ2-7; 13 bases are a match to TRBD2. This CDR3 has 16 residues. CDR1 and CDR2 (germline): ENHRY, SYGVKD. J was trimmed by 4 bases and V by 6 bases; bases with no gene match: 9. DNA of the CDR3: TGTGCCATCAGCCCCCTACTAGCGGGAGGGGGTTACGAGCAGTACTTC. Translating it yields CAISPLLAGGGYEQYF.

This chain connects TRBV7-8 to TRBJ1-5; TRBD1 agrees at 10 bases. This CDR3 is built from 16 residues. Germline V lookup: CDR1 SGHVS, CDR2 FQNEAQ. The trim removed 5 bases at V and 5 bases at J, leaving 9 bases unmatched. In DNA, the CDR3 is TGTGCCAGCAGCCAAAGTACCGGGACAGGGGATCAGCCCCAGCATTTT. It encodes CASSQSTGTGDQPQHF.

In this sample, this clonotype turned up a few times. V is TRBV28 and J is TRBJ1-4; D may be TRBD1 (6 bases). V dropped 5 bases and J dropped 5 bases, with 15 bases sitting between them. CDR1 and CDR2 (germline): MDHEN, SYDVKM. This CDR3 comprises 15 residues. The CDR3 bases are TGTGCCAGCAGTCTACGGGGGGCTGGAAATGAAAAACTGTTTTTT. Its translation: CASSLRGAGNEKLFF.

This clonotype showed up just a few times. The rearrangement links TRBV6-2 or TRBV6-3 to TRBJ2-1; the match to TRBD1 covers 7 bases. The CDR3 totals 15 residues. V gave up 5 bases and J gave up 7 bases; unmatched junction bases: 11. The germline V gene has CDR1 MNHEY and CDR2 SVGEGT. CDR3 sequence: CASSAPTGRGNEQFF. For the CDR3, the DNA is TGTGCCAGCAGTGCGCCGACAGGGCGAGGTAATGAGCAGTTCTTC.

The V gene is TRBV6-2 or TRBV6-3, the J gene TRBJ2-1; D ambiguous. The germline gives CDR1 MNHEY, CDR2 SVGEGT. V lost 5 bases and J 3 bases, leaving 14 bases between the germline ends. This CDR3 is built from 15 residues. The CDR3 protein is CASSGPKLSYNEQFF. The CDR3 DNA sequence: TGTGCCAGCAGTGGCCCTAAATTAAGCTACAATGAGCAGTTCTTC.

The V call is TRBV7-2, the J call TRBJ2-1; D is perhaps TRBD1 or TRBD2 (5 bases each). The germline V gene encodes CDR1 SGHTA and CDR2 FQGNSA. This CDR3 contains 14 residues. Trimming removed 5 bases at V and 8 bases at J, with 16 bases between. The CDR3 nucleotides read TGTGCCAGCAGCCCCCCTGGGGGAACCTATGAGCAGTTCTTC. As protein: CASSPPGGTYEQFF.

This clonotype occurred many times. V is TRBV7-2 and J is TRBJ2-1, with D unresolved. This CDR3 is built from 17 residues. Germline-derived CDR1 and CDR2 are SGHTA and FQGNSA. Trimming removed 4 bases from V and 3 bases from J, with 19 bases in between. The CDR3 loop is CASSSRATLPFYNEQFF. The CDR3 DNA reads as TGTGCCAGCAGCTCTAGGGCGACACTGCCCTTCTACAATGAGCAGTTCTTC.

This chain uses TRBV30 with TRBJ1-1; no clear D. Germline V gene data show CDR1 as GTSNPN and CDR2 as SVGIG (reference sequence). Deletions cut 1 base from V and 5 bases from J, with 5 bases between. CDR3 size: 11 residues. For the CDR3, the DNA is TGTGCCTGGAGTGGGAAAACTGAAGCTTTCTTT. As protein: CAWSGKTEAFF. Filled out from reference TRBV30 and TRBJ1-1, the complete variable domain reads SQTIHQWPATLVQPVGSPLSLECTVEGTSNPNLYWYRQAAGRGLQLLFYSVGIGQISSEVPQNLSASRPQDRQFILSSKKLLLSDSGFYLCAWSGKTEAFFGQGTRLTVV.

In its sample, this clonotype was seen a few times. The chain carries TRBV7-6 and TRBJ1-4, with no clear D. Per the germline V gene, CDR1 is SGHVS and CDR2 is FNYEAQ. Trimming stripped 4 bases from V and 8 bases from J, with 20 bases between. This CDR3 spans 16 amino acids. The CDR3 DNA sequence: TGTGCCAGCAGCTCGCGGGGAGGAGGGTTGGCAGAAAAACTGTTTTTT. It codes for CASSSRGGGLAEKLFF.

This chain links TRBV12-3 or TRBV12-4 with TRBJ2-3; tentatively, D is TRBD2 (6 bases). The CDR3 loop spans 14 amino acids. Between the trimmed V and J ends, which lost 7 bases and 1 base, there was a span of 12 bases. This CDR3 reads CASNPSDRTDTQYF. As DNA, the CDR3 is TGTGCCAGCAATCCTAGCGACCGCACAGATACGCAGTATTTT.

V and J are TRBV7-9 and TRBJ2-5, with D uncertain. V lost 4 bases, J lost 1 base, and 10 bases lay in between. This CDR3 has 14 residues. The V gene's germline CDR1 is SEHNR and CDR2 FQNEAQ (reference sequence). CDR3 in DNA: TGTGCCAGCAGCTGGGCTACCTTCCAAGAGACCCAGTACTTC. This gives the protein CASSWATFQETQYF.

The DNA of the CDR3 is TGTGCCAGTAGTGACAGTAGAAATGGAAACACCATATATTTT. The encoded protein is CASSDSRNGNTIYF. V usage is TRBV19 and J usage is TRBJ1-3; possible D gene TRBD1, 5 bases. The CDR3 is made up of 14 amino acids. Trimming pared 5 bases from V and 3 bases from J, leaving 11 bases between. Germline assignment: CDR1 LNHDA and CDR2 SQIVND (reference sequence).

This clonotype has a handful of counts. CDR3 protein: CASSGKRGREQFF. CDR3 nucleotide sequence: TGTGCCAGCAGCGGGAAGCGGGGGCGCGAGCAGTTCTTC. V usage is TRBV11-1 and J usage is TRBJ2-1, with 8 positions matching TRBD2. V gave up 5 bases and J gave up 10 bases; unmatched junction bases: 7. CDR1 and CDR2 (germline): SGHAT, FQDESV (reference sequence). The CDR3 is 13 amino acids.

The chain is built from TRBV18 and TRBJ2-3; D is ambiguous. The germline gives CDR1 KGHSH, CDR2 LQKENI. The CDR3 totals 15 residues. V lost 2 bases and J lost 2, with 11 bases in between. The CDR3 region has the DNA TGTGCCAGCTCACCATTGTTGATGAACACAGATACGCAGTATTTT. This sequence encodes CASSPLLMNTDTQYF.